This entry is about one TCR beta chain. What it recognizes is unknown. The sample's time point: week 5, during vaccination. What each vaccine dose contained was 300 ug of mutant IDH1 20-mer peptide, accompanied by topical imiquimod. This sample was taken from a study of a mutant IDH1 vaccine in newly diagnosed glioma. Study background: Treated patients comprised about 60% males and about 38% females, mean age around 40 years.

CDR1 and CDR2 from the germline V gene are SNHLY and FYNNEI. After removal of 4 bases from V and 4 bases from J, the junction contained 5 bases not matched to a gene. The CDR3 sequence is 14 residues long. Assay: immunoSEQ multiplex PCR; the TCRdb copy retains only in-frame clones and omits some. The sample includes nearly 55,000 clones, 81% of them seen just once. This chain links TRBV2 with TRBJ1-1, with TRBD1 matching 8 bases. The source material was PBMCs, sampled from a glioma patient whose treatment included an IDH1 peptide vaccine. The TCR was taken from a man aged 25-45 years with glioma. CDR3 sequence (DNA): TGTGCCAGCAGTGGGACAGGGACGGTCACTGAAGCTTTCTTT. Amino acid sequence: CASSGTGTVTEAFF.